This TCR beta chain was sequenced during a study of spatial heterogeneity in lung cancer (dated by TCRdb to the late 2010s). Regarding the study in general: Samples were obtained from approximately 70 patients with early-stage, untreated non-small cell lung cancer from the lung TRACERx cohort. Nonsynonymous mutation counts, determined by whole-exome sequencing of tumor tissue, were related to TCR repertoire features. The study quantitatively compared TCR alpha and beta repertoires across multiple tumor regions, matched nontumor lung and blood in non-small cell lung cancer. Both alpha and beta chains were TCR-sequenced in approximately 220 tumor regions, around 64 matched nontumor lung samples and roughly 50 PBMC samples obtained at surgery. Follow-up PBMC samples were sequenced whenever available, with the median time to follow-up being about 2 years after resection. Beta-chain transcripts were consistently detected in greater numbers than alpha-chain transcripts, which likely reflected higher beta-chain transcript abundance. In the raw uncorrected reads, each unique combination of TCR and UMI appeared more than ten times on average.

Beyond this particular receptor, the publication reports: Additional single-cell paired TCR alpha and beta sequencing was considered necessary to confirm, at a functional level, the hypothesis that regional TCRs recognize regional mutations. Only 15 or so patients were included in comparisons of baseline and follow-up blood repertoires. Ubiquitous expanded tumor TCRs showed up in blood more often at tumor resection than at routine follow-up.

The CDR3 numbers 17 residues from cysteine through phenylalanine. CDR3 DNA is the only sequence kept; it has 51 bases, read in frame from the first base. V and J are truncated by 0 bases and 7 bases respectively, leaving an intervening sequence of 18 bases. Taken from the germline V gene, the CDR1 and CDR2 loops are LGHNA and YSLEER. Taken with the paper, the label for time point translates to: blood at routine non-recurrence follow-up after resection. For TCR sequencing, whole RNA was extracted from tumor and nontumor lung tissue, or from cryopreserved PBMC samples, and no cell sorting was done. A patient was chosen for TCR sequencing only when enough RNA was available from at least two tumor regions. Library preparation was by 5' RACE. The data were produced on a NextSeq 500. In the TCR library protocol, a unique molecular identifier was attached to each TCR cDNA molecule so that PCR and sequencing errors could be corrected. The source study handled its data this way. TCR identification, UMI-based error correction and CDR3 extraction were performed with Decombinator tools. TCRs above a frequency of 2 per 1,000, corresponding to the top 1% of the tumor frequency distribution, were defined as expanded. Renyi diversity was calculated using the R vegan package after each repertoire was subsampled 100 times to 5,000 TCRs. CDR3 similarity networks were built from amino acid triplet string-kernel similarity, with CDR3s being connected when pairwise similarity was above 0.82. The public reads were reprocessed in TCRdb via fastp at Q25 and MiXCR, keeping in-frame beta chains. Entries are consolidated by CDR3 protein sequence, retaining the most common genes and DNA. TCRdb, not the original authors, processed these V and J calls. Recorded for this sample are about 47,000 distinct CDR3 sequences; under 8% of them occurred a single time. Approximately 40% of the sample comes from the top ten.

This clonotype was found a few times. Its antigen is not yet known. No quality values exist for individual bases; no much larger clone is one base distant. The TCR was taken from a female donor with early-stage non-small cell lung cancer. Recombination joined TRBV4-3 with TRBJ2-2; the D segment could be TRBD1, given 5 matching bases. Sequenced material: PBMCs, taken at follow-up. The CDR3: CASSQDRMQGAIGELFF. The DNA is as follows: TGCGCCAGCAGCCAAGATCGTATGCAGGGTGCCATCGGGGAGCTGTTTTTT.